This section outlines one T cell receptor beta chain sequence together with its context. Sequenced by immunoSEQ multiplex PCR; TCRdb stores in-frame clones only, minus some. The data contain tens of thousands of clones, under 95% of them singletons. These data are taken from a study of control samples from healthy donors and cancer patients. The CDR3 totals 15 residues. CDR1 and CDR2 from the germline V gene are MNHEY and SVGAGI. V lost 5 bases to trimming and J lost 7 bases; unmatched junction nucleotides: 10. Source material: PBMCs. This sequence was found in a man aged 30 to 39 with colorectal cancer. The chain has TRBV6-5 and TRBJ1-5, with 8 bases lining up with TRBD1. The CDR3 reads CASSNTPGGWQPQHF. Written as DNA, the CDR3 is TGTGCCAGCAGTAATACCCCAGGGGGCTGGCAGCCCCAGCATTTT.